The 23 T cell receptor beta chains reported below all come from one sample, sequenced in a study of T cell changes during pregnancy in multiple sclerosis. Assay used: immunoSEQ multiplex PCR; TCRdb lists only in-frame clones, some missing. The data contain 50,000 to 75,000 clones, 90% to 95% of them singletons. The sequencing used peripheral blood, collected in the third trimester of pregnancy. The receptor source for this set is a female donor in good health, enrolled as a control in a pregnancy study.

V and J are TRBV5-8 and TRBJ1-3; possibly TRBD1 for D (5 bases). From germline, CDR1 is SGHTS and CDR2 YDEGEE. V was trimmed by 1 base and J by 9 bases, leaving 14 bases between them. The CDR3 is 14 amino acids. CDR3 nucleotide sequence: TGTGCCAGCAGCTTGAGTGCGGGACGGGGCACCATATATTTT. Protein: CASSLSAGRGTIYF. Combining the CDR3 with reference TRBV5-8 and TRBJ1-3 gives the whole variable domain EAGVTQSPTHLIKTRGQQATLRCSPISGHTSVYWYQQALGLGLQFLLWYDEGEERNRGNFPPRFSGRQFPNYSSELNVNALELEDSALYLCASSLSAGRGTIYFGEGSWLTVV.

The CDR3 DNA reads as TGTGCCAGCAGTAAGACAGAGTCGGACTATGGCTACACCTTC. It translates to CASSKTESDYGYTF. This chain links TRBV6-4 with TRBJ1-2; maybe TRBD1 (5 bases). Per the germline V gene, CDR1 is MRHNA and CDR2 is SNTAGT. The CDR3 consists of 14 residues. Trimming took 5 bases from V and 3 from J, leaving 13 bases between them.

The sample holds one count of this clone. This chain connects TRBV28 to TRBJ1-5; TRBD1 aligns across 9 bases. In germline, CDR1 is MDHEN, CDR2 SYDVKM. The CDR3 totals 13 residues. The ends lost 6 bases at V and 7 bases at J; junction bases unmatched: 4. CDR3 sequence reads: CASRGQGGQPQHF. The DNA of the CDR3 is TGTGCCAGCAGGGGACAGGGAGGCCAGCCCCAGCATTTT.

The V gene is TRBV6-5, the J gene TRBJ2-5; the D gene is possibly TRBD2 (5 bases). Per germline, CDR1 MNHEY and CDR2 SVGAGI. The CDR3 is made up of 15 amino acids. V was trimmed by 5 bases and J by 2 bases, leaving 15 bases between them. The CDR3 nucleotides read TGTGCCAGCAGTATTGCCGTTACTAGGCAAGAGACCCAGTACTTC. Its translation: CASSIAVTRQETQYF.

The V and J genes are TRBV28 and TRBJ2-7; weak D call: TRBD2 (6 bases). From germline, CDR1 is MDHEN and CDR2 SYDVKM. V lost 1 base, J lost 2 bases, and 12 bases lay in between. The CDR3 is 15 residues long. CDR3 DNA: TGTGCCAGCAGTTTATACCAGGGAGGACCCTACGAGCAGTACTTC. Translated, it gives CASSLYQGGPYEQYF.

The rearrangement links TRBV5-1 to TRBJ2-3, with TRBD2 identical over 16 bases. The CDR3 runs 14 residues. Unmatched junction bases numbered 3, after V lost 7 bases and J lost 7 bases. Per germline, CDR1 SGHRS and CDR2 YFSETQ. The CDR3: CASGTSGGANTQYF. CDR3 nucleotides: TGCGCCAGCGGGACTAGCGGGGGGGCTAATACGCAGTATTTT.

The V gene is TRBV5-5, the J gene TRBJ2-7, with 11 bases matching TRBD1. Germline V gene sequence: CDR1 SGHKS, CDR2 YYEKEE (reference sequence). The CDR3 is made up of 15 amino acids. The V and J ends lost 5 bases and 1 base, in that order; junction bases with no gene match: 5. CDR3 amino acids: CASRAGTGGSYEQYF. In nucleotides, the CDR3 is TGTGCCAGCAGGGCCGGGACAGGGGGATCCTACGAGCAGTACTTC.

CDR3 sequence reads: CASSPGAGDTEAFF. CDR3 nucleotide sequence: TGTGCCAGCTCTCCAGGGGCTGGGGACACTGAAGCTTTCTTT. The chain has TRBV18 and TRBJ1-1; weak D call: TRBD1 (6 bases). V dropped 6 bases and J dropped 3 bases, with 14 bases sitting between them. Per the germline V gene, CDR1 is KGHSH and CDR2 is LQKENI. The CDR3 runs to 14 residues. Complete variable domain (other parts from reference TRBV18 and TRBJ1-1): NAGVMQNPRHLVRRRGQEARLRCSPMKGHSHVYWYRQLPEEGLKFMVYLQKENIIDESGMPKERFSAEFPKEGPSILRIQQVVRGDSAAYFCASSPGAGDTEAFFGQGTRLTVV.

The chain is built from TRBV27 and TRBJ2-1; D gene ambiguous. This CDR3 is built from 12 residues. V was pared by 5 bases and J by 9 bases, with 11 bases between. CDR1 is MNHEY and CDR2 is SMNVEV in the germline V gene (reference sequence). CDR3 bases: TGTGCCAGCAGTCCCCGAGATCGTGAGCAGTTCTTC. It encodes CASSPRDREQFF.

The CDR3 bases are TGTGCCAGCAGTTACTTGGGGGGGAGCTCCTACAATGAGCAGTTCTTC. This encodes CASSYLGGSSYNEQFF. The rearrangement joins TRBV6-5 to TRBJ2-1; 7 bases are shared with TRBD2. Germline lookup yields CDR1 MNHEY and CDR2 SVGAGI. This CDR3 contains 16 residues. J was trimmed by 0 bases and V by 1 base; bases with no gene match: 3.

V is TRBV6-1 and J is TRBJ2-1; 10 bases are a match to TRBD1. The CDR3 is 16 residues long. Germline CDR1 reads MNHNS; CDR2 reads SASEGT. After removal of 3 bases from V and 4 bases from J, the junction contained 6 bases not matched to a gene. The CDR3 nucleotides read TGTGCCAGCAGTGAGGAAGGGACAGGGGCTTACAATGAGCAGTTCTTC. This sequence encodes CASSEEGTGAYNEQFF.

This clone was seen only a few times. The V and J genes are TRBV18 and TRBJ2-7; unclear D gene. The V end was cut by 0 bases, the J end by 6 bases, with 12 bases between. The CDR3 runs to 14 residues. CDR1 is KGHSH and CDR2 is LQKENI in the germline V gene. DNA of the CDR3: TGTGCCAGCTCACCACCCGTTACAGCTGGCGAGCAGTACTTC. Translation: CASSPPVTAGEQYF.

This CDR3 reads CASSAGPNTDTQYF. The CDR3 DNA is TGTGCCAGCAGCGCGGGGCCTAACACAGATACGCAGTATTTT. The J gene is TRBJ2-3, the V gene TRBV5-8, with TRBD2 as a possible D gene (6 bases). CDR1 is SGHTS, CDR2 YDEGEE, per germline. The V end was cut by 4 bases, the J end by 2 bases, with 11 bases between. The CDR3 runs to 14 residues.

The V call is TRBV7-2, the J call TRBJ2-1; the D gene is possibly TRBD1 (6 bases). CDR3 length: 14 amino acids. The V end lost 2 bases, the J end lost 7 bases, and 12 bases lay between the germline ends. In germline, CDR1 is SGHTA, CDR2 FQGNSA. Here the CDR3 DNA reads TGTGCCAGCAGCTTACAACAGGGTTGGAATGAGCAGTTCTTC. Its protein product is CASSLQQGWNEQFF.

The CDR3 here is CASLHSQGRFTDTQYF. The CDR3 DNA reads as TGTGCCAGCCTTCATTCTCAGGGGAGATTCACAGATACGCAGTATTTT. The V call is TRBV28, the J call TRBJ2-3; possible D gene TRBD1, 6 bases. This CDR3 has 16 amino acids. Trimming removed 8 bases from V and 2 bases from J, with 20 bases in between. Germline-derived CDR1 and CDR2 are MDHEN and SYDVKM.

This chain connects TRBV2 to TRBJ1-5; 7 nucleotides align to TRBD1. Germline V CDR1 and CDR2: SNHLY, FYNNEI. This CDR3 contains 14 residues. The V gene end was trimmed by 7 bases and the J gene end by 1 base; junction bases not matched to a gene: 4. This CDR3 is CASNAGQSNQPQHF. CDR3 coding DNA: TGTGCCAGCAACGCGGGACAGAGCAATCAGCCCCAGCATTTT. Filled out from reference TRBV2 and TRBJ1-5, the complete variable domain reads EPEVTQTPSHQVTQMGQEVILRCVPISNHLYFYWYRQILGQKVEFLVSFYNNEISEKSEIFDDQFSVERPDGSNFTLKIRSTKLEDSAMYFCASNAGQSNQPQHFGDGTRLSIL.

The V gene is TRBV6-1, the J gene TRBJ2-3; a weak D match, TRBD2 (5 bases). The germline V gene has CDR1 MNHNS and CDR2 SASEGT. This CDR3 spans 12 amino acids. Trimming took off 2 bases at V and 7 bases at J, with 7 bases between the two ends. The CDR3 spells CASSERTHTQYF. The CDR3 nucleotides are TGTGCCAGCAGTGAAAGGACTCATACGCAGTATTTT.

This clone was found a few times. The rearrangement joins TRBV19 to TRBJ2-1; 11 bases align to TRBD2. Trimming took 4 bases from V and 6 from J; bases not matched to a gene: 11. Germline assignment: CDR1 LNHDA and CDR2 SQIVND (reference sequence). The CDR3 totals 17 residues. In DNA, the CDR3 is TGTGCCAGTAGTACCCGGGTTAGCGGGAGGGCCTTCAATGAGCAGTTCTTC. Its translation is CASSTRVSGRAFNEQFF.

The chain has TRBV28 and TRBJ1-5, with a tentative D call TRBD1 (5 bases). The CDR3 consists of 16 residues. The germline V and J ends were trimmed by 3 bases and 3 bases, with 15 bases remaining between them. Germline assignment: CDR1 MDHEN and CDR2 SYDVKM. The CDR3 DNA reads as TGTGCCAGCAGTTTTTCCCCCCTAGGGGCCAATCAGCCCCAGCATTTT. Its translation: CASSFSPLGANQPQHF.

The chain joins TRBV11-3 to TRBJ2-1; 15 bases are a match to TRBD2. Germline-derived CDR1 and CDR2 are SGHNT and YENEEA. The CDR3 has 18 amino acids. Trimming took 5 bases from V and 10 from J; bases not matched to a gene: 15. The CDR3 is CASSPGLAGGRGGKEQFF. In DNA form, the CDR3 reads TGTGCCAGCAGCCCGGGACTAGCGGGAGGACGAGGGGGGAAGGAGCAGTTCTTC.

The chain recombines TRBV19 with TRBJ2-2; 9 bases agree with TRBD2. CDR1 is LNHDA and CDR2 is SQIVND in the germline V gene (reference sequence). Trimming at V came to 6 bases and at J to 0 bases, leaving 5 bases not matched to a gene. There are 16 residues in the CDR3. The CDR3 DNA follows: TGTGCCAGTAGAAAACTAGCGGGCTCGAACACCGGGGAGCTGTTTTTT. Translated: CASRKLAGSNTGELFF.

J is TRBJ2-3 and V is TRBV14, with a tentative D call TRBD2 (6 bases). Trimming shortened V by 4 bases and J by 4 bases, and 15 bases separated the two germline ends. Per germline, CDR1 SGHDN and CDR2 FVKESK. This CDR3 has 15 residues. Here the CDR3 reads CASSRGVSNADTQYF. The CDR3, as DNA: TGTGCCAGCAGCCGCGGGGTAAGCAACGCAGATACGCAGTATTTT.

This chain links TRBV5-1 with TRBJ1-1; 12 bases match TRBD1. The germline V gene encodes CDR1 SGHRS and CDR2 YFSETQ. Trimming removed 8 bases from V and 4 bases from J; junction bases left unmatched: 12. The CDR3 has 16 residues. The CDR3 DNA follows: TGCGCCAGTATACCGGGACAGGGGGCTTTTGTCACTGAAGCTTTCTTT. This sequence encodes CASIPGQGAFVTEAFF.